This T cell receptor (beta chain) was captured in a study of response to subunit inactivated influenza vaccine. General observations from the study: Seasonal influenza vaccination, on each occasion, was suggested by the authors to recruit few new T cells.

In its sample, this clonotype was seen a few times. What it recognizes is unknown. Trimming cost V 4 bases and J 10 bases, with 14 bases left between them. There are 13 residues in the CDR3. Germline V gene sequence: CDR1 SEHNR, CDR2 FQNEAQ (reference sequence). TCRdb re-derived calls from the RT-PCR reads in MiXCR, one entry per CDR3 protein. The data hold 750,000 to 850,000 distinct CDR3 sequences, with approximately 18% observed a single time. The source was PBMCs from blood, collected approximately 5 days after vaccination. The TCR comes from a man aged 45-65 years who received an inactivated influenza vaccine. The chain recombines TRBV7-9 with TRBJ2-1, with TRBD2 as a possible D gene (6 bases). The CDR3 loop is CASSSTLGGEQFF. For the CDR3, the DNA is TGTGCCAGCAGCTCCACCTTAGGAGGGGAGCAGTTCTTC.